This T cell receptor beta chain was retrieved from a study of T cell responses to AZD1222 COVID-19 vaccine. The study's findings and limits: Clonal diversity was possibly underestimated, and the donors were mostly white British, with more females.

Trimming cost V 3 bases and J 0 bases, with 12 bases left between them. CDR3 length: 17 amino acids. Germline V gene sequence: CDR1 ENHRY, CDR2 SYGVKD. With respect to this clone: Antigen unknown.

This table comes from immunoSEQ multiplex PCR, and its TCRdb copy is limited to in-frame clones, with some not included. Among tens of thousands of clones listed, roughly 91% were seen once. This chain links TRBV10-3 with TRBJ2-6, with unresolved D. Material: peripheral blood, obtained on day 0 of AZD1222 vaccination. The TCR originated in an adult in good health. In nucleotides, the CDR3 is TGTGCCATCAGTGAAAACTCCAGGAGCTCTGGGGCCAACGTCCTGACTTTC. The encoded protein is CAISENSRSSGANVLTF.